This T cell receptor (beta chain) was profiled in a study of blood T cells in healthy people across ages (dated by TCRdb to 2013 to 2016). With regard to the full study: Template switching captured roughly one uniquely barcoded TCR beta cDNA molecule per two T cells in model experiments. The study measured age-related changes in TCR beta repertoire diversity using deep sequencing normalized with unique cDNA molecular identifiers. Four age groups were formed from the donors: young (average 16 years), middle-aged (approximately 40), aged (roughly 59) and long-lived (around 82). To avoid experimental bias, donors of different ages were distributed randomly across sequencing lanes. The study analyzed two additional independent replicas of 1 million unique cDNA reads from the same blood draw for two donors, one aged 18 to 29 and one aged 80 or older.

The library was generated by 5' RACE. Sequencing was carried out with an Illumina HiSeq 2500. A second PCR of 7 to 11 cycles was performed with a sample-barcoded 5' primer and a J-beta primer mix. Each TCR beta cDNA molecule received a unique molecular identifier from a template-switch 5' adaptor carrying 12 random nucleotides. Each sample yielded at least 2.5 million CDR3-containing paired-end reads. The Mint cDNA synthesis kit, primed by a TRBC-specific oligonucleotide, was used to synthesize first-strand cDNA from all RNA. Following uracil-DNA glycosylase treatment, a first 18-cycle PCR with universal primers M1SS and BC2_uni_R was performed on all cDNA. The authors processed their data as follows. For normalization, 1 million high-quality reads, each with a distinct molecular identifier, were randomly selected from each sample. Instead of being binned into consensus sequences, reads that shared molecular identifiers were thrown out. MiTCR, with a Q25 quality threshold and the strictest error-elimination algorithm, was used for CDR3 identification, clonotype clustering and error correction. A nonparametric unseen species model using Euler transformation provided a lower-bound estimate of total TCR beta diversity. TCRdb ran its own pipeline on the public reads, namely fastp trimming at Q25 and MiXCR clone calling, and kept in-frame beta chains. Identical CDR3 proteins give one entry, which carries the most common genes and DNA. The V and J calls reflect TCRdb's pipeline rather than the authors' work. Present in this sample are over 950,000 distinct CDR3 sequences, 51% of which were seen just once. The ten largest clones take up about 20% of the sample.

This clonotype has a handful of counts. The clone's antigen remains unknown. No quality values exist for individual bases; no much larger clone is one base distant. The donors were roughly 40 Caucasian individuals from Russia, aged about 6 to 100 years, who were systemically healthy. Each donor gave approximately 9.3 milliliters of peripheral blood, collected into EDTA-treated Vacutainer tubes. Ficoll-Paque density-gradient centrifugation was used to isolate PBMCs, with at least 6 million per sample. Total RNA was extracted from PBMCs with Trizol reagent, with at least 6 micrograms obtained per sample. For every donor, flow cytometry on a PBMC aliquot measured the percentage of naive CD45RAhigh/CD27high T cells. Study-wide conclusions, independent of this receptor: Donor CMV infection status was unknown, potentially confounding age-related changes in expanded clonotypes. The percentage of naive T cells measured by flow cytometry correlated strongly with observed TCR beta diversity. Conclusive comparison of naive and antigen-experienced compartments was prevented by the profiling of bulk unsorted PBMCs. Compared with the aged group, the long-lived group had more naive CD4+ T cells, fewer expanded clones and increased TCR diversity, suggesting age selection. Estimates of total diversity based on one million sequenced T cells were considered lower bounds and underestimates. Observed TCR beta diversity per million T cells fell roughly linearly with age, and a significant reduction was already apparent by age around 39.

There are 18 amino acids in the CDR3, from cysteine to phenylalanine inclusive. The DNA shown is the 54-base CDR3, in frame from base 1. V sheds 3 bases and J sheds 6 bases, leaving 21 bases between their ends. As encoded in the germline V gene, CDR1 is MDHEN while CDR2 is SYDVKM. This receptor was obtained from a woman aged 60-75 years in good health. The sequence links TRBV28 to TRBJ1-6, and possibly TRBD1, on 5 matching bases. Material for sequencing was blood. The CDR3 corresponds to CASSFNLAGADFNSPLHF. The sequenced DNA: TGTGCCAGCAGTTTCAACCTTGCCGGGGCCGACTTTAATTCACCCCTCCACTTT.